This T cell receptor beta chain was observed in a study of blood T cell repertoires in COVID-19. Across the whole study: The analysed material was cDNA or gDNA that came from T cells, B-cell-depleted T cells, or PBMCs.

Authors' data handling: For nucleated cells, counts were estimated from reference gene primer amplification. Sequencing used immunoSEQ multiplex PCR; TCRdb keeps in-frame clones, though not all of them. V and J calls and clone size are as listed in that table; D and trimming were resolved from the DNA. This sample yields some 180,000 clones, of which 80% are seen a single time; approximately 15% belongs to the top ten. CDR1 and CDR2 (germline): SGHRS, YFSETQ. CDR3 length equals 13 residues. J gave up 4 bases and V 7 bases, and 1 base lay outside the gene matches. Participants were aged roughly 18 to 90 years, lived in over 20 US areas, and enrolled virtually. Which cohort a participant joined came from the clinical history participants gave. The table lists this clone with a few counts.

Material: PBMCs or T cells enriched from blood (not recorded which). The clonotype was recovered from a man between 60 and 70 years old who had been exposed to COVID-19. The chain recombines TRBV5-1 with TRBJ1-4; TRBD1 matches at 10 bases. CDR3 amino acids: CASRTGGNEKLFF. The CDR3 DNA sequence: TGCGCCAGCCGGACAGGGGGTAATGAAAAACTGTTTTTT.